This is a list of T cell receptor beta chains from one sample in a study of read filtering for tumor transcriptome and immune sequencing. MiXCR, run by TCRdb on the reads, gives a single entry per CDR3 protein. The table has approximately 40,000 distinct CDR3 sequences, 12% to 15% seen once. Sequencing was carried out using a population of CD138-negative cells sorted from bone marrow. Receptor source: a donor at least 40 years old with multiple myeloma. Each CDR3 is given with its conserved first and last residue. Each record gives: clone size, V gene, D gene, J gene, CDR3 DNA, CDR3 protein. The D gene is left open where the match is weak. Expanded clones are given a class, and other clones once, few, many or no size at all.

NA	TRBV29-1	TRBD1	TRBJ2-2	TGCAGCGCCGGGACAGGGGGTAACACCGGGGAGCTGTTTTTT	CSAGTGGNTGELFF
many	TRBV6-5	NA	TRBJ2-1	TGTGCCAGCAGTCGCGCAGGGATTGAGCAGTTCTTC	CASSRAGIEQFF
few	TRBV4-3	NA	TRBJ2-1	TGCGCCAGCAGCCCCGCGTGGGGCAACGAGCAGCTCTTC	CASSPAWGNEQLF
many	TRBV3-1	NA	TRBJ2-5	TGTGCCAGCAGCCAAGATCGGGGGGCTGAGACCCAGTACTTC	CASSQDRGAETQYF
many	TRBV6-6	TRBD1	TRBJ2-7	TGTGCCAGCAGGGGGACAGGTTACGAGCAGTACTTC	CASRGTGYEQYF
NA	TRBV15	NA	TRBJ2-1	TGTGCCACCGGCTCTGACGGCAATGAGCAGTTCTTC	CATGSDGNEQFF
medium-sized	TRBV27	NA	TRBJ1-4	TGTGCCAGCAGAGGACAGAACCCCCGCGAAAAACTGTTTTTT	CASRGQNPREKLFF
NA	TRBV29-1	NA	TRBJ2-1	TGCAGCGTTCCAGCCTACAATGAGCAGTTCTTC	CSVPAYNEQFF
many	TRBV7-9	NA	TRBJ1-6	TGTGCCAGCAGAGGTGGTGAAGGGGGTAATTCACCCCTCCACTTT	CASRGGEGGNSPLHF
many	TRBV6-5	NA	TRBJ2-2	TGTGCCAGCAGTTACTCTGCAGGGTGGACCGGGGAGCTGTTTTTT	CASSYSAGWTGELFF
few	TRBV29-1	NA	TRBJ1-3	TGCAGCGTTGCTCTGGGTAGCGGTGGCACCATATATTTT	CSVALGSGGTIYF
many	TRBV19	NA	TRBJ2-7	TGTGCCAGTAGTATTGGTCCAAGGACGAGCTCCTACGAGCAGTACTTC	CASSIGPRTSSYEQYF
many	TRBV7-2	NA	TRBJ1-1	TGTGCCAGCAGCCCATGGGCAGGGGCGAACACTGAAGCTTTCTTT	CASSPWAGANTEAFF
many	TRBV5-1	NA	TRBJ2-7	TGCGCCAGCAGCTTGGACCGGGTCTACGAGCAGTACTTC	CASSLDRVYEQYF
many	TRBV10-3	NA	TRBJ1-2	TGTGCCATCAGTGAAGAAGAGGGGAGAAATGGCTACACCTTC	CAISEEEGRNGYTF
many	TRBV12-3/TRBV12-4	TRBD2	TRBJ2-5	TGTGCCAGCAGCTCCTGGGGGGGAGGCAGCGGGAACCAAGAGACCCAGTACTTC	CASSSWGGGSGNQETQYF
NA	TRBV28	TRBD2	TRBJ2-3	TGTGCCAGCAGCCTACTAGCGGGCAGGGGGGCAGATACGCAGTATTTT	CASSLLAGRGADTQYF
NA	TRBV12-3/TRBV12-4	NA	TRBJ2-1	TGTGCCAGCACGTGGTTAACTTACAATGAGCAGTTCTTC	CASTWLTYNEQFF
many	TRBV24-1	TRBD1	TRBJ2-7	TGTGCCACCAGTGATGCTGGGACAGCCTCTCACGAGCAGTACTTC	CATSDAGTASHEQYF
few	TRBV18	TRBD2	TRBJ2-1	TGTGCCAGCCAGAGTAGCGGGATTAATGAGCAGTTCTTC	CASQSSGINEQFF
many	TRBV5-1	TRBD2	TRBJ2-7	TGCGCCAGCAGCTCCGGGACTAGCGGGAGCGTGGAGCAGTACTTC	CASSSGTSGSVEQYF
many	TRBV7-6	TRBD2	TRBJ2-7	TGTGCCAGCAGCTGGACTAGCTCGTACGAGCAGTACTTC	CASSWTSSYEQYF
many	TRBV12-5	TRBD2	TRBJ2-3	TGTGCTAGTGCCCTGGGACTAGCGGGAAGAGATACGCAGTATTTT	CASALGLAGRDTQYF
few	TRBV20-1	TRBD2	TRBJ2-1	TGCAGTGCGCCGACTAGCGGGAGGGCCAATGAGCAGTTCTTC	CSAPTSGRANEQFF
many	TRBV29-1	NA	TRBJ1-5	TGCAGCGTTGGGGACCATCTACCGAATCAGCCCCAGCATTTT	CSVGDHLPNQPQHF
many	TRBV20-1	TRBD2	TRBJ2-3	TGCAGTGCTAGATCCACTAGCGGGAGAACAGATACGCAGTATTTT	CSARSTSGRTDTQYF
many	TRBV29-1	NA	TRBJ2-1	TGCAGCGTCAACGAATGGTTGGGGCAGTTCTTC	CSVNEWLGQFF